The 9 T cell receptor beta chains listed next were all sequenced from one sample in a study of T cell responses to AZD1222 COVID-19 vaccine. Produced via immunoSEQ multiplex PCR; TCRdb's table is partial and in-frame only. The data show about 120,000 clones, roughly 89% seen once. The material sequenced was peripheral blood, taken on day 0 of AZD1222 vaccination. The source is an adult in good health.

V gene TRBV20-1 combines with J gene TRBJ1-1; 7 bases fit TRBD1. Germline V gene sequence: CDR1 DFQATT, CDR2 SNEGSKA (reference sequence). J lost 5 bases, V lost 8 bases, and 5 bases had no gene match. The CDR3 is 11 residues long. DNA of the CDR3: TGCAGTCGACAGGGTAGTACTGAAGCTTTCTTT. Residues: CSRQGSTEAFF.

The rearrangement joins TRBV27 to TRBJ1-1, with D tentatively TRBD1 (6 bases). Per germline, CDR1 MNHEY and CDR2 SMNVEV (reference sequence). The V gene lost 3 bases and the J gene lost 4 bases, with 9 bases spanning the gap. This CDR3 has 13 amino acids. The CDR3 DNA sequence: TGTGCCAGCAGTTTTGCAGGGGTCACTGAAGCTTTCTTT. This translates into CASSFAGVTEAFF.

J is TRBJ2-1 and V is TRBV7-3; TRBD2 agrees at 11 bases. J gave up 9 bases and V 5 bases, and 3 bases lay outside the gene matches. The CDR3 runs to 13 residues. Germline-derived CDR1 and CDR2 are SGHTA and FQGTGA. The CDR3 DNA follows: TGTGCCAGCAGCCCGGGGACTAGCGGTGAGCAGTTCTTC. The encoded protein is CASSPGTSGEQFF.

The chain couples TRBV29-1 to TRBJ1-1, with 7 nucleotides matching TRBD1. The CDR3 covers 12 residues. After removal of 2 bases from V and 4 bases from J, the junction contained 1 base not matched to a gene. CDR1 is SQVTM, CDR2 ANQGSEA, per germline. The CDR3 is CSVENRGTEAFF. The CDR3 region has the DNA TGCAGCGTTGAAAACAGGGGCACTGAAGCTTTCTTT.

V gene TRBV24-1 combines with J gene TRBJ1-5; no clear D. This CDR3 has 13 residues. Trimming took 10 bases from V and 1 from J, leaving 10 bases between them. Germline values: CDR1 KGHDR, CDR2 SFDVKD. This CDR3 is CATTDGSNQPQHF. The CDR3 nucleotides are TGTGCCACTACGGACGGAAGCAATCAGCCCCAGCATTTT.

V and J are TRBV11-3 and TRBJ2-5, with 7 bases matching TRBD1. This CDR3 has 15 residues. CDR1 is SGHNT and CDR2 is YENEEA in the germline V gene. V trimming: 1 base; J trimming: 6 bases; junction bases outside the gene matches: 8. This CDR3 reads CASSLGTGPQKTQYF. In DNA form, the CDR3 reads TGTGCCAGCAGCTTAGGGACAGGTCCTCAAAAGACCCAGTACTTC.

This clone was recorded once. The genes are TRBV11-3 and TRBJ2-3; D may be TRBD1 or TRBD2 (5 bases each). V was shortened by 0 bases and J by 8 bases, with 12 bases between the two germline ends. The germline gives CDR1 SGHNT, CDR2 YENEEA. The CDR3 is 14 residues long. As DNA, the CDR3 is TGTGCCAGCAGCTTAGAGGCTTCTGGGGGTACGCAGTATTTT. It translates to CASSLEASGGTQYF.

CDR3 residues: CASSLQAGPQHF. The CDR3 bases are TGTGCCAGCAGCCTTCAAGCAGGGCCCCAGCATTTT. The chain uses TRBV14 and TRBJ1-5; D gene ambiguous. Germline V gene data show CDR1 as SGHDN and CDR2 as FVKESK. Trimming removed 4 bases at V and 9 bases at J, with 10 bases between. The CDR3 contains 12 residues.

CDR3 residues: CASRGQGLVSGYTF. The DNA of the CDR3 is TGTGCCAGTAGGGGACAGGGTCTAGTGAGCGGCTACACCTTC. V is TRBV19 and J is TRBJ1-2; 9 bases line up with TRBD1. Germline loops: CDR1 LNHDA, CDR2 SQIVND (reference sequence). The CDR3 length is 14 residues. The V segment lost 6 bases and the J segment 8 bases; nucleotides outside the gene matches: 10.